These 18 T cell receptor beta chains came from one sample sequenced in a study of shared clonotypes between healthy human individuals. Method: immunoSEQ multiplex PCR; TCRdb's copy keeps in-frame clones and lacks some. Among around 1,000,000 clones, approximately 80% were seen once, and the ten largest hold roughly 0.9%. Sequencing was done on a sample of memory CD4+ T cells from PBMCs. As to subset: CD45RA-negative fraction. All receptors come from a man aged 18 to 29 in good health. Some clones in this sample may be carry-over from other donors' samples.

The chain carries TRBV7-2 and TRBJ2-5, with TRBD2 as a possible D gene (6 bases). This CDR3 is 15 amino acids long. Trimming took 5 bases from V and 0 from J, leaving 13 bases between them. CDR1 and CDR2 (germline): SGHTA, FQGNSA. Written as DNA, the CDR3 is TGTGCCAGCAGCCTAAGGGACTTATACCAAGAGACCCAGTACTTC. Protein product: CASSLRDLYQETQYF.

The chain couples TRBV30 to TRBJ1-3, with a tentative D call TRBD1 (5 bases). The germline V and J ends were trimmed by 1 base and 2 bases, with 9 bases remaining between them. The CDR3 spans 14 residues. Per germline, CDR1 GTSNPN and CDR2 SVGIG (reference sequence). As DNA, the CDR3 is TGTGCCTGGAGTGCGGGGCAGGCTGGAAACACCATATATTTT. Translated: CAWSAGQAGNTIYF.

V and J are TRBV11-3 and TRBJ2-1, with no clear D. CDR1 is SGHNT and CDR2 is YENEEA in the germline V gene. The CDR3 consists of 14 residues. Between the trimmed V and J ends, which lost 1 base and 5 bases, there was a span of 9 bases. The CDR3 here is CASSLGAKNNEQFF. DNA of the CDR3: TGTGCCAGCAGCTTAGGCGCGAAAAACAATGAGCAGTTCTTC.

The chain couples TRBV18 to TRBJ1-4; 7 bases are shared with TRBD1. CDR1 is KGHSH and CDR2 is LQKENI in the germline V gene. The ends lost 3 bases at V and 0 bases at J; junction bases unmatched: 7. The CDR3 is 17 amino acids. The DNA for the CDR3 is TGTGCCAGCTCACCTTTGGGACAGACCTCAACTAATGAAAAACTGTTTTTT. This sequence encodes CASSPLGQTSTNEKLFF.

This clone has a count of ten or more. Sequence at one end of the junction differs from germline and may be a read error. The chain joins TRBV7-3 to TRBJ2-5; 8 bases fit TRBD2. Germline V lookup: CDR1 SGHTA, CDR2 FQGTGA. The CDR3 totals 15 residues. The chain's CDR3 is CPKDALAGSQETQYF. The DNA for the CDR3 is TGCCCCAAGGACGCTTTAGCGGGGTCCCAAGAGACCCAGTACTTC.

The CDR3 sequence is CASSRQHDGYTF. As DNA, the CDR3 is TGTGCCAGCAGTCGACAGCACGATGGCTACACCTTC. The chain joins TRBV28 to TRBJ1-2; a weak D match, TRBD1 (5 bases). This CDR3 contains 12 residues. Germline values: CDR1 MDHEN, CDR2 SYDVKM. The V and J ends lost 5 bases and 6 bases respectively, with 10 bases between them.

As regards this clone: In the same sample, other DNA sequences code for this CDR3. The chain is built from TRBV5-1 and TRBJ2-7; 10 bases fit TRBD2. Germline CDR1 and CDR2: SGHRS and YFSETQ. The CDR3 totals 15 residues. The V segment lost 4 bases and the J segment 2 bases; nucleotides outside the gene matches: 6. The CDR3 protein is CASSPRTSGPYEQYF. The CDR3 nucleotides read TGCGCCAGCAGCCCACGGACTAGCGGTCCCTACGAGCAGTACTTC.

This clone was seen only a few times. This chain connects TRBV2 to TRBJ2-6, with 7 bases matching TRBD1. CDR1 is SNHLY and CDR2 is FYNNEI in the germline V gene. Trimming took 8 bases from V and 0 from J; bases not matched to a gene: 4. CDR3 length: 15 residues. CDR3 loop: CASRDSNSGANVLTF. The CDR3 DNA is TGTGCCAGCCGGGACAGCAACTCTGGGGCCAACGTCCTGACTTTC.

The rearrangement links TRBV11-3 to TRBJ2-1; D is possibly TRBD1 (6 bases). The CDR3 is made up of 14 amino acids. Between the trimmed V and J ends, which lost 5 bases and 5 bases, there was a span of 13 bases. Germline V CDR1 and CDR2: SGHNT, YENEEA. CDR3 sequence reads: CASSARTADNEQFF. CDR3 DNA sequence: TGTGCCAGCAGCGCAAGGACAGCCGACAATGAGCAGTTCTTC.

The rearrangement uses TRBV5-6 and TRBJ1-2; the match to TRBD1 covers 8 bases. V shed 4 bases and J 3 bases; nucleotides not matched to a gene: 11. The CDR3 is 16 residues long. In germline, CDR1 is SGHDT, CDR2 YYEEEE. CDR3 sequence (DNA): TGTGCCAGCAGCCCGCTTGATGCGACAGGGGACTATGGCTACACCTTC. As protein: CASSPLDATGDYGYTF.

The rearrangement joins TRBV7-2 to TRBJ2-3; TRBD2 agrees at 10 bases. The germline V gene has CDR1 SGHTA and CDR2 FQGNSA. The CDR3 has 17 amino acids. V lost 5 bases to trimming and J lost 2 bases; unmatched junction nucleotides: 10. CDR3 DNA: TGTGCCAGCAGCCCATCACGGACTAGCGGCTCCACAGATACGCAGTATTTT. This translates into CASSPSRTSGSTDTQYF.

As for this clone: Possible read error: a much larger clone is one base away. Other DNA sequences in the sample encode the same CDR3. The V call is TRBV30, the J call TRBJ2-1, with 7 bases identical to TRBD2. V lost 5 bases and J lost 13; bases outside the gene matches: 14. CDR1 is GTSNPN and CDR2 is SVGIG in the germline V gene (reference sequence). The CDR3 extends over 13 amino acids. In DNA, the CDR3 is TGTGCCTGGGGTTCCATCTCCGGGACTATCCAGTTCTTC. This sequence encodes CAWGSISGTIQFF. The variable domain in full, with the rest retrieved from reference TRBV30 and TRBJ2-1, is SQTIHQWPATLVQPVGSPLSLECTVEGTSNPNLYWYRQAAGRGLQLLFYSVGIGQISSEVPQNLSASRPQDRQFILSSKKLLLSDSGFYLCAWGSISGTIQFFGPGTRLTVL.

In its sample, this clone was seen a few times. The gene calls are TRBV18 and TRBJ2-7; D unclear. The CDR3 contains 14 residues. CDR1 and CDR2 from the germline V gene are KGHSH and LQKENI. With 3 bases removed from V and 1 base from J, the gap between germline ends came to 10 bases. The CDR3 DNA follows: TGTGCCAGCTCACCGTCCTTTGGTTCCTACGAGCAGTACTTC. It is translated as CASSPSFGSYEQYF.

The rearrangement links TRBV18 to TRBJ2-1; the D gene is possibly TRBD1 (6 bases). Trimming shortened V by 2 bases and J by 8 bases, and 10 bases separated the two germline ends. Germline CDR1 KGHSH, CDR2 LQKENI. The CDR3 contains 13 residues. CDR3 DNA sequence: TGTGCCAGCTCACCAAGGGGGTCCGATGAGCAGTTCTTC. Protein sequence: CASSPRGSDEQFF.

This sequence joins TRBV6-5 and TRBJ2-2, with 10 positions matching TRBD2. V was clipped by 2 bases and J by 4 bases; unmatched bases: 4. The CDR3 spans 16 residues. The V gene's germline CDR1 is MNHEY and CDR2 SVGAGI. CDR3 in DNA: TGTGCCAGCAGTTACCAAGCGGGAGGGGTCACCGGGGAGCTGTTTTTT. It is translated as CASSYQAGGVTGELFF.

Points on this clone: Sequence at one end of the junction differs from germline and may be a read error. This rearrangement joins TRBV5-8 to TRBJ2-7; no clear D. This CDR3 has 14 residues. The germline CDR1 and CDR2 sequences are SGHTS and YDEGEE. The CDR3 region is CAGSPGLSSYEQYF. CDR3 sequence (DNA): TGTGCCGGCAGCCCGGGCCTCAGCTCCTACGAGCAGTACTTC.

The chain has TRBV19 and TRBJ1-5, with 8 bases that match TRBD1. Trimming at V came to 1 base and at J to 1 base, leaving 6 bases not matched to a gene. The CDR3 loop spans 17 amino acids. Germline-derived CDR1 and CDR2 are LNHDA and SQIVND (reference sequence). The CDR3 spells CASSIARTGFSNQPQHF. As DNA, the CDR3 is TGTGCCAGTAGTATAGCCCGGACAGGGTTCAGCAATCAGCCCCAGCATTTT.

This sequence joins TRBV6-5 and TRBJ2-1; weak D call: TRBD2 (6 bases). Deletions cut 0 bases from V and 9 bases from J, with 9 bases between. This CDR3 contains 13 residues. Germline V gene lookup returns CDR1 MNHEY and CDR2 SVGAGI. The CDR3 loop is CASSYSGRGEQFF. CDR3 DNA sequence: TGTGCCAGCAGTTACTCAGGGCGGGGTGAGCAGTTCTTC.